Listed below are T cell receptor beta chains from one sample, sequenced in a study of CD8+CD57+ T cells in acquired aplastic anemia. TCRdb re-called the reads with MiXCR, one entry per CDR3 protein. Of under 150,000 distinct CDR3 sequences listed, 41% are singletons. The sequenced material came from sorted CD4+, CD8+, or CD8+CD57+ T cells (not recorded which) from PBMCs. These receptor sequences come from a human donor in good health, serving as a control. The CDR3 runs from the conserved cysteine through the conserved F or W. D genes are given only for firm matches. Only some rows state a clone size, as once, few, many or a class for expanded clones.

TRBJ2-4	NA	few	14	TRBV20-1	CSARVPLAKNIQYF	TGCAGTGCCAGGGTACCCCTAGCCAAAAACATTCAGTACTTC
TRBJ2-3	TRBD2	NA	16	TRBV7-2	CASSLAPTGGRDTQYF	TGTGCCAGCAGCTTAGCCCCAACGGGGGGACGCGATACGCAGTATTTT
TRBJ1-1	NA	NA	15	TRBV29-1	CSVETGIRRYTEAFF	TGCAGCGTTGAAACGGGTATCAGAAGGTACACTGAAGCTTTCTTT
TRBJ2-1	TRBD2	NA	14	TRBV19	CASRLAGALNEQFF	TGTGCCAGCAGACTAGCGGGGGCCCTAAATGAGCAGTTCTTC
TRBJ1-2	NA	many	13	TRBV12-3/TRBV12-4	CASSQTGIYGYTF	TGTGCCAGCAGCCAAACAGGGATCTATGGCTACACCTTC
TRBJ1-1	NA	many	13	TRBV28	CASRGQGYAEAFF	TGTGCCAGCAGGGGGCAGGGATATGCTGAAGCTTTCTTT
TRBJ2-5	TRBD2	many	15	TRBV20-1	CSVGRLAGGQETQYF	TGCAGTGTAGGGCGACTAGCGGGGGGACAAGAGACCCAGTACTTC
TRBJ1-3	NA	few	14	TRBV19	CASRNRESGNTIYF	TGTGCCAGTAGGAACAGGGAATCTGGAAACACCATATATTTT
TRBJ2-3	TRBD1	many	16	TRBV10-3	CAISEGRGQGLDTQYF	TGTGCCATCAGTGAGGGCCGGGGACAGGGCTTAGATACGCAGTATTTT
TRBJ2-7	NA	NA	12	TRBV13	CASKGGTYEQYF	TGTGCCAGCAAGGGCGGGACCTACGAGCAGTACTTC
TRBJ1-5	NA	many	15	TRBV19	CASSIFTGSNQPQHF	TGTGCCAGTAGTATCTTTACAGGGAGCAATCAGCCCCAGCATTTT
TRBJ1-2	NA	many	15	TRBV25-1	CASSDWGAPMLGYTF	TGTGCCAGCAGTGATTGGGGGGCACCTATGTTAGGCTACACCTTC
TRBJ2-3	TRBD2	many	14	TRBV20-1	CSATSGGGTDTQYF	TGCAGTGCAACTAGCGGGGGGGGTACAGATACGCAGTATTTT
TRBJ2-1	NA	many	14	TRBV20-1	CSAPPGLPYNEQFF	TGCAGTGCCCCGCCGGGACTCCCCTACAATGAGCAGTTCTTC
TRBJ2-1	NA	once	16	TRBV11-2	CASSLVWTTKGNEQFF	TGTGCCAGCAGCTTAGTGTGGACTACCAAGGGGAATGAGCAGTTCTTC